Following are 21 T cell receptor beta chains from one sample sequenced in a study of T-cell reconstitution after alpha-beta-depleted transplantation in children. Unique molecular identifiers were incorporated during preparation of the TCRbeta library. TCRdb re-analysed the PCR reads in MiXCR, keeping a single row per CDR3 protein. The table includes 500,000 to 600,000 distinct CDR3 sequences, around 27% detected once. The sample in question was PBMCs, obtained before TCRalphabeta/CD19-depleted stem cell transplant. These TCRs come from a boy less than two years old with Wiskott-Aldrich syndrome, due to receive a stem cell transplant.

This chain uses TRBV12-3 or TRBV12-4 with TRBJ2-3; TRBD2 is a possible D gene (6 bases). The CDR3 covers 16 residues. V was shortened by 0 bases and J by 2 bases, with 12 bases between the two germline ends. CDR3 loop: CASSLARREYTDTQYF. The CDR3 DNA sequence: TGTGCCAGCAGTTTAGCGCGGAGGGAATACACAGATACGCAGTATTTT.

The chain couples TRBV14 to TRBJ2-7; unclear D gene. The germline V and J ends were trimmed by 2 bases and 2 bases, with 4 bases remaining between them. The germline V gene has CDR1 SGHDN and CDR2 FVKESK. The CDR3 is made up of 12 amino acids. CDR3 amino acids: CASSQSPYEQYF. CDR3 coding DNA: TGTGCCAGCAGCCAATCGCCCTACGAGCAGTACTTC.

This chain links TRBV3-1 with TRBJ2-7; TRBD2 is a possible D gene (5 bases). Germline CDR1 and CDR2: LGHDT and YNNKEL (reference sequence). Between the trimmed V and J ends, which lost 0 bases and 1 base, there was a span of 7 bases. The CDR3 loop spans 14 amino acids. In DNA form, the CDR3 reads TGTGCCAGCAGCCAAGACGAGGGATCCTACGAGCAGTACTTC. This gives the protein CASSQDEGSYEQYF.

The rearrangement uses TRBV20-1 and TRBJ2-6; D ambiguous. Germline V gene lookup returns CDR1 DFQATT and CDR2 SNEGSKA (reference sequence). The CDR3 contains 18 residues. V shed 1 base and J shed 0 bases, with 16 bases lying between them. The CDR3 region has the DNA TGCAGTGCTAGAGCCATAGGACGGGCATCCTCTGGGGCCAACGTCCTGACTTTC. It translates to CSARAIGRASSGANVLTF.

The chain recombines TRBV20-1 with TRBJ2-4; D not resolved. The CDR3 loop spans 12 amino acids. CDR1 is DFQATT and CDR2 is SNEGSKA in the germline V gene (reference sequence). The CDR3 DNA reads TGCAGCTCACGGGTCGCCAAAAACATTCAGTACTTC. Amino acid sequence: CSSRVAKNIQYF.

This clonotype was detected a few times. The CDR3 reads CASHRGETQYF. CDR3 sequence (DNA): TGTGCCAGTCACCGGGGGGAGACCCAGTACTTC. The rearrangement links TRBV28 to TRBJ2-5; possible D gene TRBD2, 6 bases. The CDR3 extends over 11 amino acids. Trimming removed 9 bases at V and 5 bases at J, with 10 bases between. CDR1 MDHEN and CDR2 SYDVKM come from the germline V gene. The full variable domain, rest sourced from reference TRBV28 and TRBJ2-5, is DVKVTQSSRYLVKRTGEKVFLECVQDMDHENMFWYRQDPGLGLRLIYFSYDVKMKEKGDIPEGYSVSREKKERFSLILESASTNQTSMYLCASHRGETQYFGPGTRLLVL.

This clonotype was counted between two and nine times. The rearrangement uses TRBV29-1 and TRBJ2-7; D may be TRBD2 (7 bases). The CDR3 runs 15 residues. Trimming removed 5 bases at V and 2 bases at J, with 19 bases between. Germline assignment: CDR1 SQVTM and CDR2 ANQGSEA. The CDR3 here is CSVISRGGAAYEQYF. Written as DNA, the CDR3 is TGCAGCGTTATCTCAAGGGGGGGGGCTGCCTACGAGCAGTACTTC.

The chain couples TRBV5-5 to TRBJ1-6; D gene uncertain. This CDR3 comprises 16 residues. V was shortened by 4 bases and J by 0 bases, with 11 bases between the two germline ends. Germline V gene sequence: CDR1 SGHKS, CDR2 YYEKEE (reference sequence). CDR3 sequence reads: CASSNYMSSYNSPLHF. CDR3 bases: TGTGCCAGCAGCAATTACATGAGCTCCTATAATTCACCCCTCCACTTT. Variable domain in full (rest from reference TRBV5-5 and TRBJ1-6): DAGVTQSPTHLIKTRGQQVTLRCSPISGHKSVSWYQQVLGQGPQFIFQYYEKEERGRGNFPDRFSARQFPNYSSELNVNALLLGDSALYLCASSNYMSSYNSPLHFGNGTRLTVT.

The rearrangement joins TRBV19 to TRBJ2-4, with TRBD2 identical over 15 bases. The CDR3 sequence is 16 residues long. The V gene's germline CDR1 is LNHDA and CDR2 SQIVND (reference sequence). Trimming cost V 4 bases and J 7 bases; bases outside gene matches: 5. CDR3 residues: CASSTGTSGRWNIQYF. CDR3 bases: TGTGCCAGTAGTACGGGGACTAGCGGGAGGTGGAACATTCAGTACTTC.

This chain links TRBV29-1 with TRBJ2-3; tentatively, D is TRBD2 (6 bases). The CDR3 consists of 14 residues. Trimming removed 3 bases at V and 1 base at J, with 11 bases between. Germline lookup yields CDR1 SQVTM and CDR2 ANQGSEA. The CDR3 sequence: CSVDRGLGTDTQYF. In DNA, the CDR3 is TGCAGCGTTGATAGGGGACTGGGCACAGATACGCAGTATTTT.

This clonotype showed up just a few times. The genes are TRBV15 and TRBJ2-7; possible D gene TRBD2, 6 bases. The V gene lost 5 bases and the J gene lost 7 bases, with 12 bases spanning the gap. The CDR3 is 12 residues long. Germline CDR1 and CDR2: LNHNV and YYDKDF (reference sequence). The CDR3 nucleotides are TGTGCCACCAGCGTTCGTGCGGGGGAGCAGTACTTC. The encoded protein is CATSVRAGEQYF.

The rearrangement uses TRBV6-5 and TRBJ1-3, with a possible D match to TRBD1 (5 bases). CDR3 length: 16 residues. The germline gives CDR1 MNHEY, CDR2 SVGAGI. The V and J ends lost 0 bases and 0 bases respectively, with 9 bases between them. The DNA of the CDR3 is TGTGCCAGCAGTTACTCGGCGGGGCTCTCTGGAAACACCATATATTTT. Protein product: CASSYSAGLSGNTIYF.

This clonotype occurred a few times. V is TRBV28 and J is TRBJ1-6, with 8 nucleotides matching TRBD1. This CDR3 spans 14 amino acids. The J segment lost 9 bases and the V segment lost 5 bases, leaving 6 bases of the junction unmatched. In germline, CDR1 is MDHEN, CDR2 SYDVKM. The DNA for the CDR3 is TGTGCCAGCAGTCGACAGGGGAAGAGTTCACCCCTCCACTTT. Protein: CASSRQGKSSPLHF.

Concerning this clonotype itself: This may be a read error, as it is one base from a much larger clone. This chain joins TRBV5-1 and TRBJ2-2; 7 nucleotides agree with TRBD1. Germline lookup yields CDR1 SGHRS and CDR2 YFSETQ. The CDR3 contains 16 residues. The CDR3 region is CASSTPGQLNTGDLFF. CDR3 nucleotide sequence: TGCGCCAGCAGCACCCCGGGACAGCTGAACACCGGGGACCTGTTTTTT.

This clonotype has just one count. CDR3: CASSRLPGMGANVLTF. The CDR3 nucleotides are TGCGCCAGCAGCCGACTCCCTGGTATGGGGGCCAACGTCCTGACTTTC. The V gene is TRBV4-1, the J gene TRBJ2-6, with D uncertain. The V and J ends lost 4 bases and 4 bases respectively, with 14 bases between them. The CDR3 loop spans 16 amino acids. Germline CDR1 reads MGHRA; CDR2 reads YSYEKL.

This chain links TRBV7-3 with TRBJ2-1, with D perhaps matching TRBD1 (5 bases). Germline values: CDR1 SGHTA, CDR2 FQGTGA. Trimming left V 3 bases short and J 7 bases short, with 10 bases between. CDR3 size: 13 residues. The CDR3 DNA reads as TGTGCCAGCAGCTTCGGGTCAGGGAATGAGCAGTTCTTC. Amino acid sequence: CASSFGSGNEQFF.

The rearrangement links TRBV19 to TRBJ1-4; D might be TRBD1 (5 bases). CDR1 is LNHDA and CDR2 is SQIVND in the germline V gene (reference sequence). The ends were cut back, 5 bases at V and 8 bases at J, with 15 bases in the middle. The CDR3 totals 14 residues. CDR3 DNA: TGTGCCAGTAGTCGCGGGGCCGAGCGAGAAAAACTGTTTTTT. Translating it yields CASSRGAEREKLFF.

In this sample, this clonotype turned up a few times. The gene calls are TRBV20-1 and TRBJ2-1; 7 positions agree with TRBD2. Germline V lookup: CDR1 DFQATT, CDR2 SNEGSKA (reference sequence). The CDR3 extends over 14 amino acids. The ends lost 5 bases at V and 7 bases at J; junction bases unmatched: 11. CDR3 sequence reads: CSAFLRESLNEQFF. The CDR3 DNA reads as TGCAGTGCTTTTTTGCGGGAGAGTTTGAATGAGCAGTTCTTC.

Only a few counts were recorded for this clonotype. The chain couples TRBV4-1 to TRBJ2-2; D is tentatively TRBD1 or TRBD2 (5 bases each). Trimming shortened V by 7 bases and J by 4 bases, and 28 bases separated the two germline ends. CDR1 and CDR2 (germline): MGHRA, YSYEKL. The CDR3 extends over 19 amino acids. The CDR3 DNA sequence: TGCGCCAGCACTAACGGGGTAGTAGGGCGCAGGGCGGGCACCGGGGAGCTGTTTTTT. Amino acids: CASTNGVVGRRAGTGELFF.

The chain uses TRBV10-3 and TRBJ2-3, with 7 bases that match TRBD1. J was trimmed by 4 bases and V by 6 bases; bases with no gene match: 4. CDR1 and CDR2 from the germline V gene are ENHRY and SYGVKD. The CDR3 loop spans 13 amino acids. CDR3 amino acids: CAIRTGTADTQYF. Here the CDR3 DNA reads TGTGCCATCAGGACAGGGACGGCAGATACGCAGTATTTT.

This clonotype has only a few counts. The chain links TRBV28 to TRBJ2-2, with TRBD2 identical over 14 bases. Germline V CDR1 and CDR2: MDHEN, SYDVKM. With 7 bases clipped from V and 6 bases from J, the junction kept 4 bases outside the gene matches. The CDR3 loop spans 15 amino acids. The CDR3 loop reads CASTSGLAGAGELFF. The CDR3 coding sequence is TGTGCCAGCACTTCGGGACTAGCGGGAGCCGGGGAGCTGTTTTTT.